The clone carrying this T cell receptor beta chain occurred once. Preparation of the TCRbeta library used unique molecular identifiers. MiXCR was run by TCRdb on the PCR reads, yielding one entry per CDR3 protein. The table lists some 520,000 distinct CDR3 sequences, around a third of them singletons, with 2.4% in the top ten. The entry originates in a study of T-cell reconstitution after alpha-beta-depleted transplantation in children. Germline values: CDR1 MNHEY, CDR2 SMNVEV (reference sequence). The length of the CDR3 is 13 residues. Deletions cut 2 bases from V and 4 bases from J, with 5 bases between.

This clonotype originated in a human donor who donated a stem cell graft to a child with aplastic anemia. The sequenced sample was PBMCs from the stem cell graft donor, obtained from the stem cell graft. The chain employs TRBV27 and TRBJ2-2; no firm D call. DNA for the CDR3: TGTGCCAGCAGTTTAATTGGCACCGGGGAGCTGTTTTTT. Translation gives CASSLIGTGELFF.